The next 21 T cell receptor beta chains were all read from a single sample in a study of T cell responses to AZD1222 COVID-19 vaccine. Only in-frame clones appear in the TCRdb table, and some are missing; sequencing was by immunoSEQ multiplex PCR. The data show about 64,000 clones, with around 90% seen just once and approximately 6.3% held by the top ten. Here the sequenced sample was peripheral blood, taken 28 days after the second dose of the MenACWY control vaccine. The source is an adult who received the MenACWY meningococcal vaccine as a control.

This chain joins TRBV6-5 and TRBJ1-1; 9 bases line up with TRBD1. The V and J ends lost 2 bases and 5 bases, in that order; junction bases with no gene match: 9. This CDR3 spans 16 amino acids. The germline CDR1 and CDR2 sequences are MNHEY and SVGAGI. The CDR3 reads CASSYGWDRVRTEAFF. In DNA form, the CDR3 reads TGTGCCAGCAGTTACGGTTGGGACAGGGTGAGGACTGAAGCTTTCTTT.

This clone came up once. The chain is built from TRBV29-1 and TRBJ2-2; D perhaps matches TRBD2 (6 bases). V lost 5 bases and J 7 bases, leaving 20 bases between the germline ends. Germline CDR1 reads SQVTM; CDR2 reads ANQGSEA. CDR3 size: 15 residues. CDR3 protein: CSVQAGRGNGGELFF. The CDR3 DNA is TGCAGCGTTCAAGCGGGTCGGGGAAACGGCGGGGAGCTGTTTTTT.

The chain couples TRBV7-2 to TRBJ2-1; D call uncertain. V shed 8 bases and J shed 4 bases, with 15 bases lying between them. Germline CDR1 SGHTA, CDR2 FQGNSA. This CDR3 has 14 residues. The CDR3 region is CASCTGGSYNEQFF. DNA of the CDR3: TGTGCCAGCTGTACGGGTGGTTCGTACAATGAGCAGTTCTTC.

The V and J genes are TRBV28 and TRBJ1-4, with D possibly TRBD1 on 6 matching bases. This CDR3 contains 13 residues. The V end was cut by 7 bases, the J end by 3 bases, with 9 bases between. Looked up from germline, CDR1 is MDHEN and CDR2 is SYDVKM. The CDR3 bases are TGTGCCAGCATAGGGGGGTCTAATGAAAAACTGTTTTTT. This gives the protein CASIGGSNEKLFF. The complete variable domain, with remaining parts taken from reference TRBV28 and TRBJ1-4, reads DVKVTQSSRYLVKRTGEKVFLECVQDMDHENMFWYRQDPGLGLRLIYFSYDVKMKEKGDIPEGYSVSREKKERFSLILESASTNQTSMYLCASIGGSNEKLFFGSGTQLSVL.

J is TRBJ2-1 and V is TRBV11-3, with D unclear. CDR1 is SGHNT, CDR2 YENEEA, per germline. The V end lost 3 bases, the J end lost 6 bases, and 12 bases lay between the germline ends. This CDR3 region has 14 residues. The CDR3 nucleotides read TGTGCCAGCAGCTTTAGTGGGCTCTCCAATGAGCAGTTCTTC. It specifies CASSFSGLSNEQFF.

This clone came up once. This chain uses TRBV12-3 or TRBV12-4 with TRBJ2-7; 7 nucleotides agree with TRBD1. After removal of 6 bases from V and 5 bases from J, the junction contained 4 bases not matched to a gene. The CDR3 is made up of 12 amino acids. CDR3 nucleotide sequence: TGTGCCAGCAGCCTGACAGGGAACGAGCAGTACTTC. This encodes CASSLTGNEQYF.

This chain uses TRBV13 with TRBJ1-6; tentatively, D is TRBD1 (6 bases). CDR3 length: 12 amino acids. V lost 10 bases to trimming and J lost 4 bases, with 8 bases between them. CDR1 is PRHDT and CDR2 is FYEKMQ in the germline V gene (reference sequence). The CDR3 nucleotides are TGTGCCACAGGACAGTATAATTCACCCCTCCACTTT. This encodes CATGQYNSPLHF.

The rearrangement joins TRBV5-5 to TRBJ2-3; tentatively, D is TRBD2 (5 bases). Germline CDR1 SGHKS, CDR2 YYEKEE (reference sequence). CDR3 length equals 13 residues. Between the trimmed V and J ends, which lost 2 bases and 4 bases, there was a span of 8 bases. CDR3 bases: TGTGCCAGCAGCTTTACTAGTTCAGATACGCAGTATTTT. Amino acids: CASSFTSSDTQYF.

The chain recombines TRBV19 with TRBJ2-7; D gene uncertain. V was cut by 4 bases and J by 0 bases, with 16 bases left in between. CDR1 LNHDA and CDR2 SQIVND come from the germline V gene (reference sequence). There are 16 residues in the CDR3. CDR3: CASSSAEDPSSYEQYF. The CDR3 bases are TGTGCCAGTAGTAGCGCCGAGGACCCCAGCTCCTACGAGCAGTACTTC.

The J gene is TRBJ1-2, the V gene TRBV3-1 (or the pseudogene TRBV3-2), with D uncertain. Trimming cost V 2 bases and J 2 bases, with 9 bases left between them. There are 14 residues in the CDR3. Per germline, CDR1 LGHDT and CDR2 YNNKEL (reference sequence). The CDR3 bases are TGTGCCAGCAGCCAATCCCTCTTGAACTATGGCTACACCTTC. This translates into CASSQSLLNYGYTF.

This CDR3 is CAIRRGDDGYTF. Written as DNA, the CDR3 is TGTGCCATCAGAAGGGGGGACGATGGCTACACCTTC. This sequence joins TRBV6-6 and TRBJ1-2, with D perhaps matching TRBD1 (6 bases). The CDR3 covers 12 residues. The germline gives CDR1 MNHNY, CDR2 SVGAGI (reference sequence). V dropped 10 bases and J dropped 6 bases, with 15 bases sitting between them.

The chain combines TRBV11-2 with TRBJ2-2, with D perhaps TRBD1 or TRBD2 (5 bases each). There are 16 residues in the CDR3. V was pared by 0 bases and J by 4 bases, with 12 bases between. The germline gives CDR1 SGHAT, CDR2 FQNNGV. CDR3: CASSLEPVGGTGELFF. Written as DNA, the CDR3 is TGTGCCAGCAGCTTAGAACCAGTTGGGGGCACCGGGGAGCTGTTTTTT.

The rearrangement joins TRBV27 to TRBJ2-7; D may be TRBD1 (6 bases). V was pared by 3 bases and J by 2 bases, with 17 bases between. The CDR3 covers 16 residues. Germline V CDR1 and CDR2: MNHEY, SMNVEV (reference sequence). DNA of the CDR3: TGTGCCAGCAGTTTCAACACCGGGACACCGACCTACGAGCAGTACTTC. Protein product: CASSFNTGTPTYEQYF.

The J gene is TRBJ2-5, the V gene TRBV29-1, with 7 bases matching TRBD2. The CDR3 totals 15 residues. The V gene's germline CDR1 is SQVTM and CDR2 ANQGSEA. The J segment lost 1 base and the V segment lost 6 bases, leaving 11 bases of the junction unmatched. This CDR3 is CSVNGRGVRQETQYF. DNA for the CDR3: TGCAGCGTGAACGGACGGGGGGTTCGCCAAGAGACCCAGTACTTC.

This sequence joins TRBV20-1 and TRBJ1-5; D remains ambiguous. With 3 bases removed from V and 4 bases from J, the gap between germline ends came to 10 bases. The CDR3 runs to 13 residues. Germline CDR1 is DFQATT and CDR2 is SNEGSKA (reference sequence). CDR3 amino acids: CSASPGGNQPQHF. CDR3 in DNA: TGCAGTGCTAGTCCGGGAGGGAATCAGCCCCAGCATTTT.

The V and J genes are TRBV3-1 (or the pseudogene TRBV3-2) and TRBJ2-7; no firm D call. CDR1 LGHDT and CDR2 YNNKEL come from the germline V gene (reference sequence). The V end lost 3 bases, the J end lost 1 base, and 10 bases lay between the germline ends. The CDR3 spans 14 residues. The CDR3 DNA is TGTGCCAGCAGCCAGGCTTCCCTGTCCTACGAGCAGTACTTC. Residues: CASSQASLSYEQYF.

The chain joins TRBV27 to TRBJ1-1; D uncertain. The CDR3 is 13 amino acids. Germline assignment: CDR1 MNHEY and CDR2 SMNVEV (reference sequence). Trimming left V 3 bases short and J 3 bases short, with 8 bases between. CDR3 coding DNA: TGTGCCAGCAGTTTTCAAAGGGACACTGAAGCTTTCTTT. Translating gives CASSFQRDTEAFF.

The chain carries TRBV7-9 and TRBJ1-5; maybe TRBD1 (5 bases). CDR1 is SEHNR and CDR2 is FQNEAQ in the germline V gene (reference sequence). The germline V and J ends were trimmed by 5 bases and 4 bases, with 15 bases remaining between them. The CDR3 has 15 amino acids. The CDR3 DNA follows: TGTGCCAGCAGCCCCTCCGGGACCTCGAATCAGCCCCAGCATTTT. It is translated as CASSPSGTSNQPQHF.

This chain links TRBV27 with TRBJ2-5, with 7 nucleotides matching TRBD2. The V gene's germline CDR1 is MNHEY and CDR2 SMNVEV (reference sequence). Germline trimming cut 11 bases from V and 1 base from J; bases unmatched to any gene: 10. The CDR3 has 14 residues. CDR3 sequence (DNA): TGTGCCTGCCGCAAGGCTAGCGGCCAAGAGACCCAGTACTTC. It yields the protein CACRKASGQETQYF.

This clone was detected only a few times. The chain is built from TRBV20-1 and TRBJ1-1; D is unclear. This CDR3 comprises 11 residues. Germline lookup yields CDR1 DFQATT and CDR2 SNEGSKA (reference sequence). Trimming stripped 0 bases from V and 6 bases from J, with 5 bases between. CDR3 in DNA: TGCAGTGCTAGAGATCACCCTGAAGCTTTCTTT. It codes for CSARDHPEAFF.

This sequence joins TRBV5-8 and TRBJ2-1; 12 nucleotides line up with TRBD2. J gave up 6 bases and V 4 bases, and 5 bases lay outside the gene matches. CDR1 SGHTS and CDR2 YDEGEE come from the germline V gene. This CDR3 region has 15 residues. CDR3 loop: CASSQGLAGFNEQFF. The CDR3 nucleotides are TGTGCCAGCAGCCAAGGACTAGCGGGGTTCAATGAGCAGTTCTTC.